The 20 T cell receptor beta chains in this list originate from one sample, sequenced in a study of blood T cell repertoires in COVID-19. Generated by immunoSEQ multiplex PCR, the TCRdb table keeps only in-frame clones and is missing some. The sample yields about 150,000 clones, about four fifths seen once. Sequencing was carried out using peripheral blood. These receptors all come from a man in his sixties with acute or convalescent COVID-19.

This rearrangement joins TRBV4-3 to TRBJ2-3, with D possibly being TRBD2 (6 bases). This CDR3 is built from 13 residues. Per germline, CDR1 LGHNA and CDR2 YSLEER. Trimming removed 2 bases at V and 6 bases at J, with 9 bases between. The CDR3 loop reads CASSQRGRDTQYF. The CDR3 DNA reads as TGCGCCAGCAGCCAACGGGGGAGGGATACGCAGTATTTT.

The chain recombines TRBV30 with TRBJ2-1, with TRBD2 identical over 13 bases. The CDR3 is 16 amino acids. Germline V gene data show CDR1 as GTSNPN and CDR2 as SVGIG (reference sequence). V trimming: 3 bases; J trimming: 5 bases; junction bases outside the gene matches: 7. CDR3 in DNA: TGTGCCTGGAGCCGACTAGCGGGAGGCGTCCACAATGAGCAGTTCTTC. Its translation: CAWSRLAGGVHNEQFF. The variable domain in full, with the rest retrieved from reference TRBV30 and TRBJ2-1, is SQTIHQWPATLVQPVGSPLSLECTVEGTSNPNLYWYRQAAGRGLQLLFYSVGIGQISSEVPQNLSASRPQDRQFILSSKKLLLSDSGFYLCAWSRLAGGVHNEQFFGPGTRLTVL.

The chain has TRBV4-3 and TRBJ1-4, with 9 bases identical to TRBD1. Germline CDR1 reads LGHNA; CDR2 reads YSLEER. With 0 bases clipped from V and 8 bases from J, the junction kept 1 base outside the gene matches. This CDR3 region has 14 residues. CDR3 sequence (DNA): TGCGCCAGCAGCCAAGAGACAGGGGGAGAAAAACTGTTTTTT. Its translation: CASSQETGGEKLFF.

This clone was picked up a small number of times. The chain carries TRBV4-2 and TRBJ2-1; the D gene is possibly TRBD2 (6 bases). The CDR3 covers 15 residues. With 1 base removed from V and 1 base from J, the gap between germline ends came to 8 bases. The germline gives CDR1 LGHNA, CDR2 YNFKEQ. The chain's CDR3 is CASSQGGTSYNEQFF. In DNA form, the CDR3 reads TGTGCCAGCAGCCAAGGGGGGACTTCCTACAATGAGCAGTTCTTC.

The chain joins TRBV28 to TRBJ2-7; 13 nucleotides agree with TRBD2. The junction had 10 bases not matched to a gene; V was cut back by 1 base and J by 4 bases. The CDR3 contains 18 residues. In germline, CDR1 is MDHEN, CDR2 SYDVKM. The CDR3 is CASSLSSGLAGKRYEQYF. In DNA, the CDR3 is TGTGCCAGCAGTTTATCCTCGGGACTAGCGGGAAAGAGGTACGAGCAGTACTTC.

This clone has a single count. V is TRBV24-1 and J is TRBJ1-1; D unclear. This CDR3 comprises 14 residues. V was cut by 1 base and J by 1 base, with 6 bases left in between. Germline lookup yields CDR1 KGHDR and CDR2 SFDVKD. The CDR3 sequence: CATSDFGENTEAFF. DNA of the CDR3: TGTGCCACCAGTGATTTCGGGGAGAACACTGAAGCTTTCTTT.

This sequence joins TRBV18 and TRBJ2-1; the D gene is possibly TRBD2 (5 bases). With 3 bases removed from V and 7 bases from J, the gap between germline ends came to 19 bases. The germline gives CDR1 KGHSH, CDR2 LQKENI. CDR3 size: 16 residues. The CDR3 DNA sequence: TGTGCCAGCTCACCTTCTTTTGGCGGGCTTGATAATGAGCAGTTCTTC. Encoded protein: CASSPSFGGLDNEQFF.

This clone was seen once. The J gene is TRBJ1-6, the V gene TRBV30; a possible D gene is TRBD1 (5 bases). Germline lookup yields CDR1 GTSNPN and CDR2 SVGIG (reference sequence). The CDR3 runs to 14 residues. V gave up 5 bases and J gave up 9 bases, with 17 bases separating them. CDR3: CAWALSQGGSPLHF. For the CDR3, the DNA is TGTGCCTGGGCCCTCTCCCAGGGAGGTTCACCCCTCCACTTT.

This rearrangement joins TRBV2 to TRBJ2-2; 9 positions match TRBD1. V shed 7 bases and J 4 bases; nucleotides not matched to a gene: 4. Per the germline V gene, CDR1 is SNHLY and CDR2 is FYNNEI. The CDR3 consists of 14 residues. This chain's CDR3 is CASTGQGSTGELFF. For the CDR3, the DNA is TGTGCCAGCACGGGACAGGGTTCCACCGGGGAGCTGTTTTTT.

This rearrangement joins TRBV7-6 to TRBJ1-1; D gene uncertain. V was cut by 1 base and J by 4 bases, with 7 bases left in between. The CDR3 loop spans 13 amino acids. The germline gives CDR1 SGHVS, CDR2 FNYEAQ. The CDR3 DNA reads TGTGCCAGCAGCTTAGGAGAGGGCACTGAAGCTTTCTTT. Its protein product is CASSLGEGTEAFF. The full variable domain, rest sourced from reference TRBV7-6 and TRBJ1-1, is GAGVSQSPRYKVTKRGQDVALRCDPISGHVSLYWYRQALGQGPEFLTYFNYEAQQDKSGLPNDRFSAERPEGSISTLTIQRTEQRDSAMYRCASSLGEGTEAFFGQGTRLTVV.

This clone was counted a single time. The rearrangement uses TRBV3-1 (or the pseudogene TRBV3-2) and TRBJ1-1; a weak D match, TRBD1 (6 bases). The V end lost 0 bases, the J end lost 3 bases, and 14 bases lay between the germline ends. Per germline, CDR1 LGHDT and CDR2 YNNKEL (reference sequence). The CDR3 has 16 amino acids. The CDR3 region is CASSQDSTGWDTEAFF. Here the CDR3 DNA reads TGTGCCAGCAGCCAAGATAGTACAGGGTGGGACACTGAAGCTTTCTTT.

This clone was seen a single time. V and J are TRBV5-4 and TRBJ1-1; D is unclear. The length of the CDR3 is 12 residues. V was clipped by 4 bases and J by 7 bases, with 11 bases between them. Germline V gene sequence: CDR1 SGHNT, CDR2 YYREEE (reference sequence). The CDR3 spells CASSRGISEAFF. The CDR3 nucleotides are TGTGCCAGCAGCAGAGGGATTAGTGAAGCTTTCTTT.

This rearrangement joins TRBV5-1 to TRBJ1-4; TRBD1 might be the D (5 bases). CDR3 length: 15 amino acids. Germline lookup yields CDR1 SGHRS and CDR2 YFSETQ. V was clipped by 4 bases and J by 5 bases, with 15 bases between them. CDR3 amino acids: CASSRGTAGNEKLFF. CDR3 DNA: TGCGCCAGCAGCCGGGGGACGGCCGGCAATGAAAAACTGTTTTTT.

The chain combines TRBV28 with TRBJ1-2; 9 bases are shared with TRBD1. This CDR3 region has 15 residues. Trimming removed 5 bases from V and 4 bases from J; junction bases left unmatched: 8. The germline CDR1 and CDR2 sequences are MDHEN and SYDVKM. The CDR3 loop reads CASSLTGGAGYGYTF. In DNA form, the CDR3 reads TGTGCCAGCAGTCTAACAGGGGGCGCGGGCTATGGCTACACCTTC.

This chain links TRBV27 with TRBJ2-7; D possibly corresponds to TRBD2 (5 bases). This CDR3 spans 13 amino acids. The germline V gene has CDR1 MNHEY and CDR2 SMNVEV (reference sequence). Trimming stripped 6 bases from V and 2 bases from J, with 11 bases between. This CDR3 reads CASRPRGTYEQYF. The CDR3 DNA reads as TGTGCCAGCAGGCCCCGGGGTACCTACGAGCAGTACTTC.

V and J are TRBV19 and TRBJ1-5; D is undetermined. CDR1 and CDR2 from the germline V gene are LNHDA and SQIVND (reference sequence). V lost 3 bases and J 1 base, leaving 10 bases between the germline ends. The CDR3 consists of 15 residues. For the CDR3, the DNA is TGTGCCAGTAGTATGCGGGAGCGGAGCAATCAGCCCCAGCATTTT. Protein sequence: CASSMRERSNQPQHF.

The chain is built from TRBV9 and TRBJ1-1; D may be TRBD1 (6 bases). CDR1 is SGDLS, CDR2 YYNGEE, per germline. Deletions cut 0 bases from V and 6 bases from J, with 15 bases between. There are 15 residues in the CDR3. CDR3 sequence (DNA): TGTGCCAGCAGCGTAGTGGTGGGGGCGAGTGCTGAAGCTTTCTTT. Translated, it gives CASSVVVGASAEAFF.

This chain uses TRBV6-2 or TRBV6-3 with TRBJ2-3; TRBD1 might be the D (6 bases). CDR3 length equals 15 residues. Trimming stripped 6 bases from V and 6 bases from J, with 19 bases between. Germline V gives CDR1 MNHEY, CDR2 SVGEGT. The CDR3 is CASSNLADQGDTQYF. The CDR3 nucleotides are TGTGCCAGCAGCAATCTGGCGGACCAGGGGGATACGCAGTATTTT.

The chain joins TRBV5-6 to TRBJ1-6; 12 positions agree with TRBD1. Germline CDR1 reads SGHDT; CDR2 reads YYEEEE. V dropped 3 bases and J dropped 13; count of bases not matched to a gene: 11. This CDR3 is 16 amino acids long. CDR3 amino acids: CASSWGTGGSGSPLHF. The DNA for the CDR3 is TGTGCCAGCAGCTGGGGGACAGGGGGCTCGGGCTCTCCCCTCCACTTT.

The V and J genes are TRBV14 and TRBJ1-6; a possible D gene is TRBD1 (6 bases). CDR1 is SGHDN and CDR2 is FVKESK in the germline V gene. The ends were cut back, 2 bases at V and 9 bases at J, with 11 bases in the middle. The CDR3 runs 14 residues. The CDR3 loop is CASSQTGLSSPLHF. For the CDR3, the DNA is TGTGCCAGCAGCCAAACAGGGTTGAGTTCACCCCTCCACTTT.